These 24 T cell receptor beta chains share one sample of origin, sequenced in a study of blood T cell repertoires in COVID-19. This table comes from immunoSEQ multiplex PCR, and its TCRdb copy is limited to in-frame clones, with some not included. The sample lists about 130,000 clones; under 90% were seen once. The sequencing sample was made of peripheral blood. Receptor source: an older woman with acute or convalescent COVID-19.

This chain joins TRBV15 and TRBJ1-5; TRBD1 matches 8 bases. The germline V gene encodes CDR1 LNHNV and CDR2 YYDKDF (reference sequence). With V trimmed by 1 base and J by 6 bases, 5 bases remained unmatched. The length of the CDR3 is 15 residues. Here the CDR3 DNA reads TGTGCCACCAGCAGAGTCCGACAGGGGAGTCAGCCCCAGCATTTT. This gives the protein CATSRVRQGSQPQHF. The whole variable domain, filled in from reference TRBV15 and TRBJ1-5, reads DAMVIQNPRYQVTQFGKPVTLSCSQTLNHNVMYWYQQKSSQAPKLLFHYYDKDFNNEADTPDNFQSRRPNTSFCFLDIRSPGLGDTAMYLCATSRVRQGSQPQHFGDGTRLSIL.

The chain carries TRBV6-5 and TRBJ1-3; a possible D gene is TRBD1 (5 bases). Trimming pared 8 bases from V and 0 bases from J, leaving 11 bases between. CDR3 length equals 14 residues. Germline-derived CDR1 and CDR2 are MNHEY and SVGAGI. CDR3 amino acids: CASRRGTSGNTIYF. The CDR3 DNA reads TGTGCCAGCCGGAGGGGCACCTCTGGAAACACCATATATTTT.

This chain links TRBV5-1 with TRBJ2-5; D is possibly TRBD2 (5 bases). With 4 bases removed from V and 0 bases from J, the gap between germline ends came to 16 bases. Germline V gives CDR1 SGHRS, CDR2 YFSETQ. This CDR3 has 16 amino acids. The CDR3 DNA sequence: TGCGCCAGCAGCGCGGGCTCACAGACCTACCAAGAGACCCAGTACTTC. This codes for CASSAGSQTYQETQYF. Drawing the rest from reference TRBV5-1 and TRBJ2-5, the complete variable domain is KAGVTQTPRYLIKTRGQQVTLSCSPISGHRSVSWYQQTPGQGLQFLFEYFSETQRNKGNFPGRFSGRQFSNSRSEMNVSTLELGDSALYLCASSAGSQTYQETQYFGPGTRLLVL.

V gene TRBV18 combines with J gene TRBJ2-1; D remains ambiguous. The CDR3 consists of 15 residues. CDR1 and CDR2 from the germline V gene are KGHSH and LQKENI. Trimming took off 6 bases at V and 0 bases at J, with 12 bases between the two ends. CDR3 sequence (DNA): TGTGCCAGCTCCCTGTACTTGAGCTCCTACAATGAGCAGTTCTTC. It is translated as CASSLYLSSYNEQFF.

The chain carries TRBV18 and TRBJ1-2; D is perhaps TRBD1 (5 bases). Germline-derived CDR1 and CDR2 are KGHSH and LQKENI. Trimming pared 3 bases from V and 3 bases from J, leaving 14 bases between. This CDR3 is built from 15 residues. Here the CDR3 DNA reads TGTGCCAGCTCACCCTTCATGACAGACGACTATGGCTACACCTTC. Translated, it gives CASSPFMTDDYGYTF.

The chain is built from TRBV27 and TRBJ1-5; D remains unclear. V was clipped by 4 bases and J by 2 bases, with 9 bases between them. The CDR3 consists of 14 residues. Germline lookup yields CDR1 MNHEY and CDR2 SMNVEV (reference sequence). The CDR3 spells CASSWSSGNQPQHF. CDR3 bases: TGTGCCAGCAGTTGGTCTTCGGGCAATCAGCCCCAGCATTTT.

There are a few counts of this clone. The chain employs TRBV6-1 and TRBJ1-5, with 11 bases fitting TRBD1. CDR3 size: 19 residues. Germline CDR1 reads MNHNS; CDR2 reads SASEGT. V lost 4 bases and J lost 2; bases outside the gene matches: 13. CDR3 in DNA: TGTGCCAGCAGTGCGAGGACAGGGGGCGATTTTTTTGGCAATCAGCCCCAGCATTTT. Its translation is CASSARTGGDFFGNQPQHF.

The chain employs TRBV3-1 (or the pseudogene TRBV3-2) and TRBJ1-1; tentative D call: TRBD1 (5 bases). The CDR3 runs to 13 residues. V was clipped by 4 bases and J by 5 bases, with 11 bases between them. Germline lookup yields CDR1 LGHDT and CDR2 YNNKEL (reference sequence). The CDR3 reads CASSRSRQTEAFF. Here the CDR3 DNA reads TGTGCCAGCAGCCGAAGTCGACAGACTGAAGCTTTCTTT.

V gene TRBV3-1 (or the pseudogene TRBV3-2) combines with J gene TRBJ1-2, with 7 bases identical to TRBD1. CDR3 length: 18 residues. Trimming cost V 1 base and J 2 bases; bases outside gene matches: 13. From germline, CDR1 is LGHDT and CDR2 YNNKEL (reference sequence). In nucleotides, the CDR3 is TGTGCCAGCAGCCAAGTCACAGGGGCGACACGTCGGAACTATGGCTACACCTTC. Protein product: CASSQVTGATRRNYGYTF.

The V gene is TRBV5-6, the J gene TRBJ1-5; D is uncertain. Germline assignment: CDR1 SGHDT and CDR2 YYEEEE. Deletions cut 1 base from V and 2 bases from J, with 4 bases between. The CDR3 is 13 residues long. The CDR3 DNA reads TGTGCCAGCAGCTTGACAGGCAATCAGCCCCAGCATTTT. This translates into CASSLTGNQPQHF.

The chain combines TRBV4-1 with TRBJ1-5; no clear D. Between the trimmed V and J ends, which lost 0 bases and 5 bases, there was a span of 5 bases. The CDR3 totals 13 residues. Per germline, CDR1 MGHRA and CDR2 YSYEKL. The CDR3 loop is CASSQEIDQPQHF. The CDR3 coding sequence is TGCGCCAGCAGCCAAGAAATAGATCAGCCCCAGCATTTT.

At least ten counts were recorded for this clone. In DNA form, the CDR3 reads TGTGCCAGCCGAATTCGTCAGGGGAACCTCTACGAGCAGTACTTC. Protein sequence: CASRIRQGNLYEQYF. This sequence joins TRBV5-6 and TRBJ2-7, with D possibly TRBD1 on 6 matching bases. Germline values: CDR1 SGHDT, CDR2 YYEEEE. This CDR3 comprises 15 residues. V was cut by 7 bases and J by 3 bases, with 20 bases left in between.

J is TRBJ1-2 and V is TRBV30; D not certain. The CDR3 is made up of 12 amino acids. V was trimmed by 4 bases and J by 3 bases, leaving 9 bases between them. Germline V gives CDR1 GTSNPN, CDR2 SVGIG (reference sequence). The CDR3 region has the DNA TGTGCCTGGACAGAACCCCACTATGGCTACACCTTC. It is translated as CAWTEPHYGYTF.

The gene calls are TRBV29-1 and TRBJ2-3; D perhaps matches TRBD2 (5 bases). V was cut by 6 bases and J by 1 base, with 11 bases left in between. Germline-derived CDR1 and CDR2 are SQVTM and ANQGSEA. This CDR3 has 13 residues. The CDR3, as DNA: TGCAGCGTCCGGGATTCGGGCACAGATACGCAGTATTTT. The encoded protein is CSVRDSGTDTQYF.

The rearrangement links TRBV18 to TRBJ1-5; a weak D match, TRBD1 (5 bases). The CDR3 has 16 amino acids. Looked up from germline, CDR1 is KGHSH and CDR2 is LQKENI. Trimming removed 4 bases from V and 0 bases from J, with 13 bases in between. The DNA for the CDR3 is TGTGCCAGCTCACAGGGGCCCCACTATAGCAATCAGCCCCAGCATTTT. As protein: CASSQGPHYSNQPQHF.

Details on this clone: This CDR3 is also generated by other DNA sequences in the sample. The chain has TRBV5-1 and TRBJ1-1; D is possibly TRBD1 (6 bases). This CDR3 is 13 amino acids long. The germline V and J ends were trimmed by 3 bases and 2 bases, with 8 bases remaining between them. Per germline, CDR1 SGHRS and CDR2 YFSETQ. This CDR3 reads CASSSGQNTEAFF. The CDR3 DNA is TGCGCCAGCAGCTCGGGACAAAACACTGAAGCTTTCTTT.

V and J are TRBV5-1 and TRBJ1-2, with 8 bases that match TRBD1. Germline V gene sequence: CDR1 SGHRS, CDR2 YFSETQ. V lost 0 bases to trimming and J lost 4 bases; unmatched junction nucleotides: 2. The CDR3 extends over 14 amino acids. This CDR3 reads CASSLEDRAYGYTF. The CDR3 DNA reads as TGCGCCAGCAGCTTGGAGGACAGGGCCTATGGCTACACCTTC.

The chain employs TRBV19 and TRBJ1-1; D might be TRBD1 (5 bases). Germline-derived CDR1 and CDR2 are LNHDA and SQIVND (reference sequence). With 7 bases removed from V and 6 bases from J, the gap between germline ends came to 18 bases. CDR3 length: 14 amino acids. CDR3 coding DNA: TGTGCCAGTATATCCCCCGTTTTAGGGGCTGAAGCTTTCTTT. Its translation is CASISPVLGAEAFF.

V is TRBV27 and J is TRBJ1-1; D is undetermined. Trimming shortened V by 8 bases and J by 2 bases, and 12 bases separated the two germline ends. CDR3 length: 13 residues. Germline lookup yields CDR1 MNHEY and CDR2 SMNVEV (reference sequence). The CDR3 region is CASQFSYNTEAFF. CDR3 in DNA: TGTGCCAGCCAATTCTCCTACAACACTGAAGCTTTCTTT.

The chain carries TRBV5-1 and TRBJ2-7; a possible D gene is TRBD2 (5 bases). CDR1 and CDR2 (germline): SGHRS, YFSETQ. The CDR3 is made up of 14 amino acids. The V gene lost 0 bases and the J gene lost 7 bases, with 14 bases spanning the gap. The CDR3: CASSLVARSAEQYF. CDR3 nucleotides: TGCGCCAGCAGCTTGGTAGCGCGGTCGGCAGAGCAGTACTTC. The variable domain in full, completed from reference TRBV5-1 and TRBJ2-7, reads KAGVTQTPRYLIKTRGQQVTLSCSPISGHRSVSWYQQTPGQGLQFLFEYFSETQRNKGNFPGRFSGRQFSNSRSEMNVSTLELGDSALYLCASSLVARSAEQYFGPGTRLTVT.

The chain combines TRBV2 with TRBJ1-6; maybe TRBD1 (5 bases). Germline V CDR1 and CDR2: SNHLY, FYNNEI. With 2 bases removed from V and 10 bases from J, the gap between germline ends came to 6 bases. This CDR3 is 12 amino acids long. DNA of the CDR3: TGTGCCAGCAGTGAAAGGGGATCACCCCTCCACTTT. Residues: CASSERGSPLHF.

The V gene is TRBV5-4, the J gene TRBJ2-7; possible D gene TRBD1, 5 bases. The V end was cut by 3 bases, the J end by 5 bases, with 12 bases between. CDR1 is SGHNT and CDR2 is YYREEE in the germline V gene (reference sequence). CDR3 size: 13 residues. CDR3 nucleotide sequence: TGTGCCAGCAGCTCTCAGCCGGACAACGAGCAGTACGTC. This encodes CASSSQPDNEQYV.

The chain has TRBV5-1 and TRBJ1-1, with D possibly matching TRBD1 (5 bases). CDR1 and CDR2 (germline): SGHRS, YFSETQ. Trimming removed 2 bases from V and 1 base from J, with 12 bases in between. The CDR3 totals 15 residues. The CDR3 loop reads CASSLTGHPNTEAFF. DNA for the CDR3: TGCGCCAGCAGCTTAACCGGACACCCGAACACTGAAGCTTTCTTT.

V and J are TRBV2 and TRBJ1-2; 11 positions match TRBD1. With 8 bases clipped from V and 4 bases from J, the junction kept 6 bases outside the gene matches. Germline CDR1 reads SNHLY; CDR2 reads FYNNEI. CDR3 length: 14 residues. The CDR3 loop is CASSGTGGSYGYTF. Here the CDR3 DNA reads TGTGCCAGCTCTGGGACAGGGGGTTCCTATGGCTACACCTTC.